This TCR beta chain originates from a study of blood T cell repertoires in COVID-19. Trimming left V 3 bases short and J 4 bases short, with 12 bases between. This CDR3 has 15 amino acids. CDR1 KGHSH and CDR2 LQKENI come from the germline V gene. The data were produced by immunoSEQ multiplex PCR, yet TCRdb's version contains in-frame clones alone and is incomplete. The table has roughly 100,000 clones, nearly 90% seen once. This TCR was recovered from a man in his fifties in a cohort sampled during active COVID-19. The specimen sequenced was peripheral blood. This chain connects TRBV18 to TRBJ1-4, with a weak D call TRBD1 (5 bases). DNA for the CDR3: TGTGCCAGCTCACCTCCGACAGAAGTTAATGAAAAACTGTTTTTT. Its protein product is CASSPPTEVNEKLFF. The variable domain in full, with the rest retrieved from reference TRBV18 and TRBJ1-4, is NAGVMQNPRHLVRRRGQEARLRCSPMKGHSHVYWYRQLPEEGLKFMVYLQKENIIDESGMPKERFSAEFPKEGPSILRIQQVVRGDSAAYFCASSPPTEVNEKLFFGSGTQLSVL.